The 22 T cell receptor beta chains below all came from one sample that was sequenced in a study of a mutant IDH1 vaccine in newly diagnosed glioma. These receptors have no identified antigens. The time point denotes: week 47, end of study. Vaccine doses each comprised 300 ug of mutant IDH1 20-mer peptide, with topical imiquimod. Assay: immunoSEQ multiplex PCR; the TCRdb copy retains only in-frame clones and omits some. This sample has fewer than 55,000 clones, with approximately 65% found just once. This specimen was peripheral blood mononuclear cells (PBMCs), taken from a glioma patient whose treatment included an IDH1 peptide vaccine. The receptors come from a man aged 40-55 years with glioma. Some clones in this sample may be carry-over from other donors' samples.

This clone came up a few times. The chain is built from TRBV5-4 and TRBJ2-1, with 11 bases that match TRBD2. The CDR3 length is 17 residues. Germline trimming cut 5 bases from V and 0 bases from J; bases unmatched to any gene: 7. CDR1 is SGHNT, CDR2 YYREEE, per germline (reference sequence). Here the CDR3 reads CASRFTSGGGSYNEQFF. CDR3 nucleotide sequence: TGTGCCAGCAGATTTACTAGCGGGGGTGGCTCCTACAATGAGCAGTTCTTC.

The rearrangement uses TRBV19 and TRBJ1-1; a weak D match, TRBD1 (5 bases). The CDR3 spans 13 residues. Trimming removed 3 bases from V and 11 bases from J, with 16 bases in between. CDR1 is LNHDA, CDR2 SQIVND, per germline (reference sequence). For the CDR3, the DNA is TGTGCCAGTAGTATCTCCGGGACGATTGCGGCTTTCTTT. It encodes CASSISGTIAAFF.

The rearrangement links TRBV11-2 to TRBJ2-2; 8 nucleotides agree with TRBD1. V gave up 0 bases and J gave up 5 bases; unmatched junction bases: 8. The CDR3 consists of 17 residues. The V gene's germline CDR1 is SGHAT and CDR2 FQNNGV. CDR3 nucleotide sequence: TGTGCCAGCAGCTTAGATTTGGCCAGGGGGCGGACCGGGGAGCTGTTTTTT. Encoded protein: CASSLDLARGRTGELFF.

The chain employs TRBV13 and TRBJ1-3, with D possibly being TRBD1 (5 bases). From germline, CDR1 is PRHDT and CDR2 FYEKMQ (reference sequence). Trimming removed 8 bases from V and 0 bases from J, with 8 bases in between. This CDR3 comprises 13 residues. CDR3 DNA sequence: TGTGCCAGCGGGGCGGACTCTGGAAACACCATATATTTT. Translation gives CASGADSGNTIYF. The complete variable domain, with remaining parts taken from reference TRBV13 and TRBJ1-3, reads AAGVIQSPRHLIKEKRETATLKCYPIPRHDTVYWYQQGPGQDPQFLISFYEKMQSDKGSIPDRFSAQQFSDYHSELNMSSLELGDSALYFCASGADSGNTIYFGEGSWLTVV.

The CDR3 protein is CASSLSGTGKETQYF. The CDR3 DNA sequence: TGTGCCAGCAGTTTATCCGGGACAGGGAAAGAGACCCAGTACTTC. This sequence joins TRBV27 and TRBJ2-5; TRBD1 matches at 9 bases. The CDR3 loop spans 15 amino acids. Unmatched junction bases numbered 2, after V lost 0 bases and J lost 3 bases. CDR1 and CDR2 from the germline V gene are MNHEY and SMNVEV (reference sequence).

The gene calls are TRBV27 and TRBJ2-5, with 8 bases fitting TRBD1. This CDR3 is built from 14 residues. CDR1 is MNHEY and CDR2 is SMNVEV in the germline V gene (reference sequence). With 2 bases clipped from V and 2 bases from J, the junction kept 1 base outside the gene matches. The CDR3 loop is CASSLGQGQETQYF. Here the CDR3 DNA reads TGTGCCAGCAGTTTAGGACAGGGACAAGAGACCCAGTACTTC.

The sample holds a few counts of this clone. The rearrangement joins TRBV14 to TRBJ1-1; D unresolved. The germline V gene encodes CDR1 SGHDN and CDR2 FVKESK. V lost 4 bases, J lost 3 bases, and 18 bases lay in between. The CDR3 is 16 residues long. In DNA form, the CDR3 reads TGTGCCAGCAGCCCAAGAATGAGGCGGGTTTACACTGAAGCTTTCTTT. It yields the protein CASSPRMRRVYTEAFF.

This clone appeared once. The rearrangement links TRBV30 to TRBJ2-3, with 13 bases fitting TRBD2. V gave up 3 bases and J gave up 5 bases; unmatched junction bases: 8. Germline CDR1 is GTSNPN and CDR2 is SVGIG (reference sequence). The CDR3 is 16 amino acids. CDR3 sequence (DNA): TGTGCCTGGAGCGCCACTAGCGGGGGGGCCGGAGATACGCAGTATTTT. It yields the protein CAWSATSGGAGDTQYF.

The chain is built from TRBV7-2 and TRBJ1-4; 8 bases line up with TRBD1. The ends lost 6 bases at V and 4 bases at J; junction bases unmatched: 4. The germline gives CDR1 SGHTA, CDR2 FQGNSA. This CDR3 has 14 amino acids. CDR3 in amino acids: CASRGQGHNEKLFF. CDR3 nucleotides: TGTGCCAGCAGAGGACAGGGCCATAATGAAAAACTGTTTTTT.

This chain uses TRBV30 with TRBJ1-1; D not certain. Germline assignment: CDR1 GTSNPN and CDR2 SVGIG (reference sequence). The CDR3 length is 11 residues. Trimming took off 5 bases at V and 7 bases at J, with 11 bases between the two ends. Written as DNA, the CDR3 is TGTGCCTGGTGCGGCGGGGTTGAAGCTTTCTTT. Translation: CAWCGGVEAFF. The whole variable domain, remainder taken from reference TRBV30 and TRBJ1-1, is SQTIHQWPATLVQPVGSPLSLECTVEGTSNPNLYWYRQAAGRGLQLLFYSVGIGQISSEVPQNLSASRPQDRQFILSSKKLLLSDSGFYLCAWCGGVEAFFGQGTRLTVV.

There are a few counts of this clone. The rearrangement joins TRBV4-2 to TRBJ2-1; 12 nucleotides line up with TRBD2. The ends lost 0 bases at V and 2 bases at J; junction bases unmatched: 14. Germline V lookup: CDR1 LGHNA, CDR2 YNFKEQ. CDR3 length: 21 amino acids. The DNA for the CDR3 is TGTGCCAGCAGCCAAGATTGGTCGGCTAGCGGGGGGGCCCATCCCTACAATGAGCAGTTCTTC. Amino acid sequence: CASSQDWSASGGAHPYNEQFF.

CDR3 sequence: CASVAGSKGYTF. CDR3 DNA: TGTGCCAGCGTCGCAGGGAGTAAGGGCTACACCTTC. The chain recombines TRBV2 with TRBJ1-2, with D tentatively TRBD1 (5 bases). Trimming pared 8 bases from V and 8 bases from J, leaving 15 bases between. The CDR3 length is 12 residues. From germline, CDR1 is SNHLY and CDR2 FYNNEI.

The chain has TRBV10-2 and TRBJ2-5; unclear D gene. The CDR3 spans 13 residues. V shed 5 bases and J shed 4 bases, with 11 bases lying between them. CDR1 and CDR2 (germline): WSHSY, SAAADI. In DNA, the CDR3 is TGCGCCAGCAGTCACCAGGACCCAGAGACCCAGTACTTC. Amino acid sequence: CASSHQDPETQYF.

This sequence joins TRBV2 and TRBJ2-5; tentatively, D is TRBD2 (7 bases). Between the trimmed V and J ends, which lost 2 bases and 5 bases, there was a span of 18 bases. The germline CDR1 and CDR2 sequences are SNHLY and FYNNEI. The length of the CDR3 is 16 residues. The CDR3 protein is CASSESWRGPRETQYF. CDR3 nucleotide sequence: TGTGCCAGCAGTGAATCCTGGCGGGGGCCGCGGGAGACCCAGTACTTC.

V gene TRBV5-4 combines with J gene TRBJ1-2; D possibly corresponds to TRBD1 (5 bases). The V gene's germline CDR1 is SGHNT and CDR2 YYREEE (reference sequence). The CDR3 has 12 residues. V was cut by 1 base and J by 11 bases, with 12 bases left in between. CDR3 nucleotides: TGTGCCAGCAGCTTGCAGGGAAGGAGTTACACCTTC. This sequence encodes CASSLQGRSYTF. The full variable domain, rest sourced from reference TRBV5-4 and TRBJ1-2, is ETGVTQSPTHLIKTRGQQVTLRCSSQSGHNTVSWYQQALGQGPQFIFQYYREEENGRGNFPPRFSGLQFPNYSSELNVNALELDDSALYLCASSLQGRSYTFGSGTRLTVV.

V and J are TRBV5-4 and TRBJ1-2, with TRBD1 matching 11 bases. The length of the CDR3 is 16 residues. Germline V CDR1 and CDR2: SGHNT, YYREEE (reference sequence). J lost 8 bases, V lost 4 bases, and 13 bases had no gene match. CDR3 sequence (DNA): TGTGCCAGCAGCCCCGGACAGGGGGCGCTTTCTAGAGGCTACACCTTC. Translated, it gives CASSPGQGALSRGYTF.

The V and J genes are TRBV5-1 and TRBJ2-7; a weak D match, TRBD2 (5 bases). Trimming shortened V by 0 bases and J by 3 bases, and 10 bases separated the two germline ends. Per the germline V gene, CDR1 is SGHRS and CDR2 is YFSETQ. This CDR3 region has 14 residues. CDR3 DNA sequence: TGCGCCAGCAGCTTGGAAACGGGAAGCTACGAGCAGTACTTC. Translating it yields CASSLETGSYEQYF.

The V gene is TRBV9, the J gene TRBJ2-1; the match to TRBD2 covers 12 bases. The CDR3 is 16 residues long. The trim removed 3 bases at V and 6 bases at J, leaving 7 bases unmatched. Germline V gene sequence: CDR1 SGDLS, CDR2 YYNGEE. CDR3 coding DNA: TGTGCCAGCAGCGCCCCCCTAGCGGGGGGGGGCAATGAGCAGTTCTTC. This sequence encodes CASSAPLAGGGNEQFF.

This chain uses TRBV5-5 with TRBJ1-1, with a possible D match to TRBD1 (6 bases). V was clipped by 0 bases and J by 4 bases, with 13 bases between them. CDR1 and CDR2 from the germline V gene are SGHKS and YYEKEE (reference sequence). The CDR3 has 15 residues. CDR3 bases: TGTGCCAGCAGCTTGGATAGCGTCAGGGGCACTGAAGCTTTCTTT. Translation gives CASSLDSVRGTEAFF.

The V gene is TRBV6-5, the J gene TRBJ2-3; D is undetermined. The CDR3 length is 13 residues. Germline V gene sequence: CDR1 MNHEY, CDR2 SVGAGI. V lost 8 bases and J lost 0, with 9 bases in between. The CDR3 loop reads CASVQPSTDTQYF. The CDR3 nucleotides read TGTGCCAGCGTACAGCCTAGCACAGATACGCAGTATTTT.

This clone was seen only a few times. The gene calls are TRBV6-1 and TRBJ1-2; TRBD1 agrees at 8 bases. The V segment lost 5 bases and the J segment 1 base; nucleotides outside the gene matches: 6. Germline V gives CDR1 MNHNS, CDR2 SASEGT. There are 15 residues in the CDR3. The chain's CDR3 is CASSHDRGGNYGYTF. DNA for the CDR3: TGTGCCAGCAGTCACGACAGGGGAGGTAACTATGGCTACACCTTC.

The chain is built from TRBV6-5 and TRBJ1-5; D gene ambiguous. Looked up from germline, CDR1 is MNHEY and CDR2 is SVGAGI. The ends were cut back, 4 bases at V and 4 bases at J, with 11 bases in the middle. The CDR3 is 14 residues long. The CDR3 reads CASSFDPLNQPQHF. CDR3 in DNA: TGTGCCAGCAGTTTCGATCCACTGAATCAGCCCCAGCATTTT.